These 8 T cell receptor beta chains came from one sample sequenced in a study of blood T cells in healthy people across ages. Using a J-beta primer mix together with a sample-barcoded 5' primer, a second PCR was run for roughly 6 to 11 cycles. One entry per CDR3 protein results from TCRdb running MiXCR on the 5' RACE reads. This sample has 720,000 or so distinct CDR3 sequences, with roughly two fifths found just once. Sample: blood. The receptors stem from an older man in good health.

The J gene is TRBJ2-1, the V gene TRBV24-1; TRBD2 matches 14 bases. V was clipped by 3 bases and J by 3 bases; unmatched bases: 3. The CDR3 is 17 amino acids. Per the germline V gene, CDR1 is KGHDR and CDR2 is SFDVKD. The CDR3 DNA sequence: TGTGCCACCAGTGATCCGGGACTAGCGGGAGTCTACAATGAGCAGTTCTTC. Translation: CATSDPGLAGVYNEQFF.

This clonotype has a count of ten or more. The rearrangement links TRBV7-6 to TRBJ2-7; TRBD2 aligns across 9 bases. V shed 1 base and J 2 bases; nucleotides not matched to a gene: 6. Looked up from germline, CDR1 is SGHVS and CDR2 is FNYEAQ. The CDR3 is 16 residues long. The CDR3 nucleotides are TGTGCCAGCAGCTTAGGGGCTAGCGGGACCCCCTACGAGCAGTACTTC. Protein product: CASSLGASGTPYEQYF.

The chain carries TRBV27 and TRBJ2-1; 9 positions match TRBD2. This CDR3 has 17 residues. J gave up 7 bases and V 6 bases, and 16 bases lay outside the gene matches. Germline V gene data show CDR1 as MNHEY and CDR2 as SMNVEV (reference sequence). The CDR3 here is CASRTGLAGDSGNEQFF. The CDR3 bases are TGTGCCAGCAGGACGGGATTAGCGGGAGATAGTGGGAATGAGCAGTTCTTC.

This clonotype was seen only a few times. V gene TRBV7-9 combines with J gene TRBJ2-1; no clear D gene. Germline values: CDR1 SEHNR, CDR2 FQNEAQ (reference sequence). With 7 bases removed from V and 8 bases from J, the gap between germline ends came to 21 bases. The CDR3 totals 15 residues. CDR3 protein: CASTVTGNRMDEQFF. Written as DNA, the CDR3 is TGTGCCAGCACCGTTACGGGTAATCGTATGGATGAGCAGTTCTTC.

This clonotype was counted between two and nine times. The J gene is TRBJ2-5, the V gene TRBV12-3 or TRBV12-4; 12 nucleotides align to TRBD2. The CDR3 spans 17 residues. V trimming: 4 bases; J trimming: 3 bases; junction bases outside the gene matches: 9. The CDR3 protein is CASSSPRRLAGEETQYF. The DNA for the CDR3 is TGTGCCAGCAGTTCGCCCCGGAGACTAGCGGGAGAAGAGACCCAGTACTTC.

J is TRBJ1-2 and V is TRBV5-1; D not certain. Germline CDR1 SGHRS, CDR2 YFSETQ. The CDR3 totals 14 residues. V gave up 0 bases and J gave up 0 bases, with 6 bases separating them. CDR3 sequence (DNA): TGCGCCAGCAGCTTGGATCGGCCTAACTATGGCTACACCTTC. Its protein is CASSLDRPNYGYTF.

In its sample, this clonotype was seen a few times. The V call is TRBV5-1, the J call TRBJ2-7; 7 bases match TRBD2. Germline CDR1 SGHRS, CDR2 YFSETQ. Trimming took 4 bases from V and 2 from J; bases not matched to a gene: 6. The CDR3 extends over 14 amino acids. CDR3 nucleotides: TGCGCCAGCAGCCCCCGGGGGGACGCCTACGAGCAGTACTTC. It encodes CASSPRGDAYEQYF.

The chain uses TRBV2 and TRBJ2-3; 7 bases map to TRBD2. Germline V gene sequence: CDR1 SNHLY, CDR2 FYNNEI. This CDR3 region has 13 residues. V was clipped by 6 bases and J by 5 bases; unmatched bases: 5. CDR3 coding DNA: TGTGCCAGCAGGGCGGGAGAAAAAGATACGCAGTATTTT. Translated: CASRAGEKDTQYF. Together with reference TRBV2 and TRBJ2-3, the CDR3 gives the full variable domain: EPEVTQTPSHQVTQMGQEVILRCVPISNHLYFYWYRQILGQKVEFLVSFYNNEISEKSEIFDDQFSVERPDGSNFTLKIRSTKLEDSAMYFCASRAGEKDTQYFGPGTRLTVL.